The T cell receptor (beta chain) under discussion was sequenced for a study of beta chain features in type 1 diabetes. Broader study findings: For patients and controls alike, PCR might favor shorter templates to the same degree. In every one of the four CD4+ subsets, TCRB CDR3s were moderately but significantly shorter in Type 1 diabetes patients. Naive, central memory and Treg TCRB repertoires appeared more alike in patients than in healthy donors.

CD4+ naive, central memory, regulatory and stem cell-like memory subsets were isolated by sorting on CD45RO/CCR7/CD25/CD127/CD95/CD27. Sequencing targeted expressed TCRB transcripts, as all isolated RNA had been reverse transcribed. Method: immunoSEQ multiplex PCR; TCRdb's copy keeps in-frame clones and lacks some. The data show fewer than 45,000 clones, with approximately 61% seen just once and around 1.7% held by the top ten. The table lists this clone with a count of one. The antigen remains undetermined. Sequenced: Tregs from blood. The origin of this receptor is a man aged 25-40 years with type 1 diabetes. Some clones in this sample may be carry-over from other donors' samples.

CDR3 nucleotide sequence: TGTGCCAGCAGAACAGGGTATTCTGAAGCTTTCTTT. This encodes CASRTGYSEAFF. This chain connects TRBV6-1 to TRBJ1-1; D possibly corresponds to TRBD1 (6 bases). The CDR3 runs to 12 residues. Per germline, CDR1 MNHNS and CDR2 SASEGT. V gave up 6 bases and J gave up 6 bases, with 11 bases separating them.